These 20 T cell receptor beta chains came from one sample sequenced in a study of long-term antiretroviral therapy in people with HIV. It was version v3.0 of the immunoSEQ assay that was run at survey level. Clones were sequenced by immunoSEQ multiplex PCR, and TCRdb holds only the in-frame ones, with some missing. The sample records 20,000 to 30,000 clones, about 86% being singletons. This sample comprised unsorted PBMCs, obtained 1.2 years after starting antiretroviral therapy. Receptors were obtained from a man aged 45-65 years with HIV.

The chain uses TRBV12-5 and TRBJ2-1; D is ambiguous. V was pared by 2 bases and J by 5 bases, with 7 bases between. CDR3 size: 13 residues. CDR1 is LGHNT and CDR2 is FRNRAP in the germline V gene. The CDR3 nucleotides read TGTGCTAGTGGTTTGAACCCCAACAATGAGCAGTTCTTC. It translates to CASGLNPNNEQFF.

The gene calls are TRBV19 and TRBJ2-2, with D unclear. Germline CDR1 is LNHDA and CDR2 is SQIVND (reference sequence). The CDR3 has 14 amino acids. V was pared by 1 base and J by 1 base, with 4 bases between. CDR3 sequence reads: CASSIGENTGELFF. The CDR3 DNA follows: TGTGCCAGTAGTATAGGGGAGAACACCGGGGAGCTGTTTTTT.

The rearrangement joins TRBV6-5 to TRBJ1-1, with D unresolved. CDR1 MNHEY and CDR2 SVGAGI come from the germline V gene. V was cut by 5 bases and J by 1 base, with 11 bases left in between. The CDR3 has 14 residues. The DNA for the CDR3 is TGTGCCAGCAGTCTCGACACCTCGAACACTGAAGCTTTCTTT. Protein sequence: CASSLDTSNTEAFF.

The gene calls are TRBV9 and TRBJ1-4; 8 positions match TRBD1. The CDR3 is made up of 15 amino acids. V was pared by 3 bases and J by 2 bases, with 3 bases of the junction left unmatched. The V gene's germline CDR1 is SGDLS and CDR2 YYNGEE. Written as DNA, the CDR3 is TGTGCCAGCAGCGCTAGGGACAGGACTAATGAAAAACTGTTTTTT. Amino acids: CASSARDRTNEKLFF.

This clone has more than one count but fewer than ten. The chain is built from TRBV19 and TRBJ1-6; D may be TRBD1 (5 bases). Germline assignment: CDR1 LNHDA and CDR2 SQIVND (reference sequence). The V end lost 7 bases, the J end lost 7 bases, and 17 bases lay between the germline ends. This CDR3 is built from 15 residues. The CDR3 is CASTPAQGGNSPLHF. The DNA for the CDR3 is TGTGCCAGTACCCCGGCGCAGGGCGGCAATTCACCCCTCCACTTT.

The chain combines TRBV6-1 with TRBJ2-1, with D unclear. This CDR3 is 11 amino acids long. Germline V CDR1 and CDR2: MNHNS, SASEGT. V was pared by 3 bases and J by 8 bases, with 5 bases between. CDR3: CASSDRDEQFF. In nucleotides, the CDR3 is TGTGCCAGCAGTGATCGCGATGAGCAGTTCTTC.

This chain links TRBV5-1 with TRBJ1-4; D uncertain. V gave up 4 bases and J gave up 8 bases, with 15 bases separating them. The CDR3 covers 14 residues. From germline, CDR1 is SGHRS and CDR2 YFSETQ. The CDR3 protein is CASSLTVGEEKLFF. DNA of the CDR3: TGCGCCAGCAGCCTAACAGTTGGGGAGGAAAAACTGTTTTTT. Filled out from reference TRBV5-1 and TRBJ1-4, the complete variable domain reads KAGVTQTPRYLIKTRGQQVTLSCSPISGHRSVSWYQQTPGQGLQFLFEYFSETQRNKGNFPGRFSGRQFSNSRSEMNVSTLELGDSALYLCASSLTVGEEKLFFGSGTQLSVL.

The chain carries TRBV7-8 and TRBJ2-2; D is unresolved. The CDR3 is 14 residues long. From germline, CDR1 is SGHVS and CDR2 FQNEAQ. V lost 2 bases, J lost 1 base, and 5 bases lay in between. The CDR3 here is CASSLTRNTGELFF. CDR3 bases: TGTGCCAGCAGCTTAACCAGGAACACCGGGGAGCTGTTTTTT.

This clone was picked up a small number of times. V is TRBV28 and J is TRBJ2-3; 11 nucleotides match TRBD1. V gave up 2 bases and J gave up 4 bases; unmatched junction bases: 5. The CDR3 loop spans 16 amino acids. CDR1 is MDHEN, CDR2 SYDVKM, per germline. DNA of the CDR3: TGTGCCAGCAGTTTAGTGGGACAGGGGGGATCAGATACGCAGTATTTT. Translating gives CASSLVGQGGSDTQYF.

The chain carries TRBV19 and TRBJ1-5; D is ambiguous. Germline CDR1 LNHDA, CDR2 SQIVND (reference sequence). This CDR3 is 14 amino acids long. Trimming cost V 3 bases and J 4 bases, with 10 bases left between them. The CDR3 reads CASSMAPMNQPQHF. The CDR3 coding sequence is TGTGCCAGTAGTATGGCCCCTATGAATCAGCCCCAGCATTTT.

This chain uses TRBV6-5 with TRBJ1-4; 8 positions agree with TRBD1. Germline V gene sequence: CDR1 MNHEY, CDR2 SVGAGI. Trimming cost V 5 bases and J 0 bases; bases outside gene matches: 2. The CDR3 runs to 15 residues. The CDR3 coding sequence is TGTGCCAGCAGTACAGGGGGGGCAACTAATGAAAAACTGTTTTTT. This sequence encodes CASSTGGATNEKLFF.

A single count supports this clone. CDR3: CASSYRVSNQPQHF. The CDR3, as DNA: TGTGCCAGCAGCTACAGGGTTAGCAATCAGCCCCAGCATTTT. The rearrangement links TRBV13 to TRBJ1-5; D is possibly TRBD1 (6 bases). Germline V CDR1 and CDR2: PRHDT, FYEKMQ (reference sequence). CDR3 length equals 14 residues. Trimming cost V 4 bases and J 0 bases, with 7 bases left between them.

The chain uses TRBV11-2 and TRBJ2-7; 9 bases are a match to TRBD1. The CDR3 sequence is 13 residues long. The germline gives CDR1 SGHAT, CDR2 FQNNGV. V dropped 4 bases and J dropped 5; count of bases not matched to a gene: 3. The CDR3 sequence: CASSSTGGDEQYF. The CDR3 DNA reads as TGTGCCAGCAGCTCGACAGGGGGGGACGAGCAGTACTTC.

V is TRBV18 and J is TRBJ2-5; D possibly uses TRBD1 or TRBD2 (5 bases each). Deletions cut 4 bases from V and 1 base from J, with 7 bases between. CDR3 length equals 13 residues. Germline CDR1 reads KGHSH; CDR2 reads LQKENI. The CDR3 loop is CASSRGSQETQYF. Written as DNA, the CDR3 is TGTGCCAGCTCACGGGGGAGCCAAGAGACCCAGTACTTC.

The sample holds one count of this clone. The CDR3 sequence: CASSQVWQGADTQYF. In DNA, the CDR3 is TGCGCCAGCAGCCAAGTTTGGCAGGGGGCAGATACGCAGTATTTT. V is TRBV4-1 and J is TRBJ2-3, with 7 bases matching TRBD1. V shed 1 base, J shed 4 bases, and the junction held 5 bases outside the gene matches. CDR3 length: 15 residues. CDR1 is MGHRA, CDR2 YSYEKL, per germline.

The chain recombines TRBV7-6 with TRBJ2-2, with unresolved D. CDR1 is SGHVS, CDR2 FNYEAQ, per germline. With 6 bases removed from V and 0 bases from J, the gap between germline ends came to 2 bases. The CDR3 is 12 amino acids. CDR3 loop: CASSSNTGELFF. In DNA form, the CDR3 reads TGTGCCAGCAGTTCGAACACCGGGGAGCTGTTTTTT.

The table lists this clone with a count of one. V usage is TRBV4-1 and J usage is TRBJ1-2; D remains ambiguous. V was shortened by 2 bases and J by 6 bases, with 16 bases between the two germline ends. The CDR3 consists of 15 residues. CDR1 MGHRA and CDR2 YSYEKL come from the germline V gene. CDR3 nucleotide sequence: TGCGCCAGCAGCCAAAGGAGGAGCGCTACGGATGGCTACACCTTC. Translation gives CASSQRRSATDGYTF.

This chain links TRBV10-1 with TRBJ2-7, with 8 nucleotides matching TRBD1. The CDR3 totals 14 residues. Germline V gene lookup returns CDR1 WNHNN and CDR2 SYGVQD (reference sequence). The V gene end was trimmed by 6 bases and the J gene end by 5 bases; junction bases not matched to a gene: 9. DNA of the CDR3: TGCGCCAGCAGCCTCGGACAGGGCAGGCACGAGCAGTACTTC. Translated, it gives CASSLGQGRHEQYF.

V gene TRBV4-1 combines with J gene TRBJ1-1; no reliable D call. CDR1 MGHRA and CDR2 YSYEKL come from the germline V gene. The CDR3 contains 13 residues. Trimming removed 1 base from V and 3 bases from J, with 6 bases in between. The CDR3 DNA follows: TGCGCCAGCAGCCAAGTGGAATACACTGAAGCTTTCTTT. It translates to CASSQVEYTEAFF.

V is TRBV5-1 and J is TRBJ2-7; 9 bases align to TRBD2. Germline-derived CDR1 and CDR2 are SGHRS and YFSETQ. Losses at the gene ends were 4 bases for V and 2 bases for J; bases not matched to a gene: 7. The CDR3 is 15 residues long. In DNA form, the CDR3 reads TGCGCCAGCAGCCAGGAAGCGGGGGGAACCTACGAGCAGTACTTC. Protein product: CASSQEAGGTYEQYF.